The source of this T cell receptor (beta chain) is a study of cytomegalovirus exposure and HLA in healthy donors. Across the study: Earlier findings included approximately 120 million unique TCR beta sequences obtained from around 180 million T cells.

General study points: Reports described diagnosis of cytomegalovirus status by the classifier as highly specific and sensitive. Analysis was carried out at a later point, and it linked a missense DCLRE1C variant to TCR beta V- and J-gene trimming.

Primers: 60 Vbeta forward and 13 Jbeta reverse. Sequencing was performed with immunoSEQ multiplex PCR; in TCRdb, only in-frame clones are kept and a portion is missing. This sample has about 170,000 clones; around 68% occur once, and the top ten carry about 2.9%. Of note for this clone: Its antigen is currently unknown.

This CDR3 comprises 14 residues. V lost 3 bases, J lost 1 base, and 6 bases lay in between. The germline V gene has CDR1 SGHTA and CDR2 FQGTGA. This receptor was identified in a middle-aged man in good health and CMV-seronegative. The chain is built from TRBV7-3 and TRBJ2-2, with D uncertain. Sequencing was carried out using PBMCs. The CDR3 loop reads CASSLVVNTGELFF. In DNA, the CDR3 is TGTGCCAGCAGCTTGGTAGTGAACACCGGGGAGCTGTTTTTT.